A single sample is the source of the 16 T cell receptor beta chains below, sequenced in a study of technical replicates of blood from four donors. The assay was immunoSEQ multiplex PCR, and TCRdb's table has in-frame clones only and misses some. The profile shows more than 65,000 clones, roughly 95% of them singletons. The specimen was T cells isolated from PBMCs. These receptor sequences come from a human donor in good health.

This clone was detected only a few times. The chain carries TRBV9 and TRBJ1-2; possibly TRBD1 for D (5 bases). Germline loops: CDR1 SGDLS, CDR2 YYNGEE. This CDR3 has 12 amino acids. The V end was cut by 3 bases, the J end by 10 bases, with 13 bases between. CDR3 residues: CASSEGNWAYTF. CDR3 DNA: TGTGCCAGCAGCGAGGGGAATTGGGCCTACACCTTC.

The chain combines TRBV9 with TRBJ2-7; TRBD2 might be the D (5 bases). The CDR3 runs to 15 residues. Germline lookup yields CDR1 SGDLS and CDR2 YYNGEE. V shed 1 base and J shed 2 bases, with 13 bases lying between them. The CDR3 region has the DNA TGTGCCAGCAGCGTAAGCGGTAATTCTGCCTACGAGCAGTACTTC. Translating gives CASSVSGNSAYEQYF.

The chain employs TRBV10-3 and TRBJ2-7; D gene unclear. In germline, CDR1 is ENHRY, CDR2 SYGVKD. V was trimmed by 8 bases and J by 6 bases, leaving 17 bases between them. This CDR3 has 13 residues. CDR3 sequence reads: CAISGISTSEQYF. For the CDR3, the DNA is TGTGCCATCTCAGGAATCTCTACCAGCGAGCAGTACTTC.

The chain joins TRBV4-3 to TRBJ2-6, with 10 positions matching TRBD1. The length of the CDR3 is 18 residues. V trimming: 4 bases; J trimming: 0 bases; junction bases outside the gene matches: 6. The germline CDR1 and CDR2 sequences are LGHNA and YSLEER. The CDR3 DNA sequence: TGCGCCAGCAGCCCACAGACAGGGGGCGGCTCTGGGGCCAACGTCCTGACTTTC. This sequence encodes CASSPQTGGGSGANVLTF.

The chain has TRBV30 and TRBJ2-7; TRBD2 is a possible D gene (5 bases). V lost 2 bases, J lost 0 bases, and 11 bases lay in between. CDR1 is GTSNPN, CDR2 SVGIG, per germline (reference sequence). The CDR3 has 14 amino acids. The CDR3 here is CAWSRGAGSYEQYF. CDR3 in DNA: TGTGCCTGGAGTCGGGGAGCTGGCTCCTACGAGCAGTACTTC. The entire variable domain, with the rest obtained from reference TRBV30 and TRBJ2-7, is as follows: SQTIHQWPATLVQPVGSPLSLECTVEGTSNPNLYWYRQAAGRGLQLLFYSVGIGQISSEVPQNLSASRPQDRQFILSSKKLLLSDSGFYLCAWSRGAGSYEQYFGPGTRLTVT.

J is TRBJ2-4 and V is TRBV7-2, with 13 nucleotides matching TRBD2. CDR3 size: 19 residues. V was pared by 5 bases and J by 1 base, with 11 bases of the junction left unmatched. Germline CDR1 and CDR2: SGHTA and FQGNSA. The CDR3 loop is CASSPRLAGGVSAKNIQYF. The CDR3, as DNA: TGTGCCAGCAGCCCCCGACTAGCGGGAGGAGTTTCGGCCAAAAACATTCAGTACTTC.

This clone was seen only once. The gene calls are TRBV6-6 and TRBJ1-1; D gene uncertain. The CDR3 extends over 15 amino acids. Trimming took 4 bases from V and 0 from J, leaving 12 bases between them. CDR1 is MNHNY and CDR2 is SVGAGI in the germline V gene (reference sequence). CDR3: CASSSSGLMNTEAFF. In DNA form, the CDR3 reads TGTGCCAGCAGTTCGTCTGGTCTAATGAACACTGAAGCTTTCTTT.

The CDR3 DNA reads TGTGCCAGCAGCTTAGCTCTCCTCTACGAGCAGTACTTC. It is translated as CASSLALLYEQYF. The V and J genes are TRBV11-2 and TRBJ2-7; D ambiguous. Trimming stripped 1 base from V and 3 bases from J, with 7 bases between. Per germline, CDR1 SGHAT and CDR2 FQNNGV. The CDR3 consists of 13 residues.

The chain combines TRBV5-1 with TRBJ1-2; 8 nucleotides line up with TRBD1. Looked up from germline, CDR1 is SGHRS and CDR2 is YFSETQ. The CDR3 has 16 amino acids. J lost 8 bases, V lost 1 base, and 13 bases had no gene match. The CDR3 sequence is CASSLTNLGQGGGYTF. The CDR3 DNA reads as TGCGCCAGCAGCTTGACCAACCTAGGACAGGGTGGGGGCTACACCTTC.

The chain links TRBV2 to TRBJ2-1; 7 bases are shared with TRBD2. V lost 6 bases and J lost 4; bases outside the gene matches: 6. Germline CDR1 reads SNHLY; CDR2 reads FYNNEI. This CDR3 is built from 14 residues. DNA for the CDR3: TGTGCCAGCAGGGGGGGAGGGCCGTACAATGAGCAGTTCTTC. It codes for CASRGGGPYNEQFF.

The chain joins TRBV29-1 to TRBJ1-2, with TRBD1 as a possible D gene (6 bases). Trimming took off 4 bases at V and 0 bases at J, with 9 bases between the two ends. The CDR3 extends over 13 amino acids. Germline V gene sequence: CDR1 SQVTM, CDR2 ANQGSEA. The CDR3, as DNA: TGCAGCGTTGTTCAGGGGCCTAACTATGGCTACACCTTC. Its protein is CSVVQGPNYGYTF.

The genes are TRBV6-5 and TRBJ1-2; D gene uncertain. CDR3 length: 13 residues. Germline V gives CDR1 MNHEY, CDR2 SVGAGI. Trimming removed 1 base from V and 8 bases from J, with 11 bases in between. The CDR3 nucleotides are TGTGCCAGCAGTTACTTGGCCGGGAGCGGCTACACCTTC. Translated: CASSYLAGSGYTF.

This sequence joins TRBV4-3 and TRBJ2-1; 10 positions match TRBD1. V trimming: 0 bases; J trimming: 9 bases; junction bases outside the gene matches: 5. The CDR3 has 15 amino acids. Germline V lookup: CDR1 LGHNA, CDR2 YSLEER. The CDR3 coding sequence is TGCGCCAGCAGCCAAGACCGGACAGGGGGGCTTGAGCAGTTCTTC. Translating gives CASSQDRTGGLEQFF.

This chain connects TRBV7-9 to TRBJ1-5, with D uncertain. CDR3 length: 18 residues. V lost 0 bases, J lost 2 bases, and 17 bases lay in between. Looked up from germline, CDR1 is SEHNR and CDR2 is FQNEAQ (reference sequence). The CDR3 sequence is CASSLAARGTRGNQPQHF. The CDR3 bases are TGTGCCAGCAGCTTAGCCGCGCGGGGAACGAGGGGCAATCAGCCCCAGCATTTT.

The chain carries TRBV6-5 and TRBJ2-5, with D perhaps TRBD1 (5 bases). TRBJ2-7 matches the DNA end more closely, so the J call is doubtful. The germline V gene encodes CDR1 MNHEY and CDR2 SVGAGI. The CDR3 extends over 14 amino acids. Written as DNA, the CDR3 is TGTGCCAGCAGTCCTACGACAGAAACCTACGAGCAGTACTTC. Encoded protein: CASSPTTETYEQYF.

The chain links TRBV5-1 to TRBJ1-5; possibly TRBD1 for D (5 bases). V was cut by 1 base and J by 2 bases, with 7 bases left in between. Germline lookup yields CDR1 SGHRS and CDR2 YFSETQ. The CDR3 is made up of 14 amino acids. CDR3: CASSLIGGNQPQHF. CDR3 DNA sequence: TGCGCCAGCAGCTTGATAGGGGGCAATCAGCCCCAGCATTTT.